This T cell receptor beta chain is drawn from a study of T cell responses to AZD1222 COVID-19 vaccine. Whole-study findings and limits: AZD1222 recipients seropositive at baseline numbered only 5 to 7. Nearly half of the spike-specific TCRs reportedly recognize variant regions that carry no mutations.

The length of the CDR3 is 16 residues. Germline V gene sequence: CDR1 LGHNA, CDR2 YNFKEQ. Trimming removed 0 bases at V and 10 bases at J, with 19 bases between. Profiled with immunoSEQ multiplex PCR; TCRdb holds only in-frame clones, not every one. The table shows some 150,000 clones, with approximately 88% occurring only once. As regards this clone: Its antigen is as yet unknown.

The sample here was peripheral blood, taken on day 0 of AZD1222 vaccination. The TCR comes from an adult in good health. J is TRBJ1-5 and V is TRBV4-2; D call uncertain. This CDR3 is CASSQELGRDVNPQHF. The DNA for the CDR3 is TGTGCCAGCAGCCAAGAACTGGGCCGCGACGTAAATCCCCAGCATTTT.